Below, 8 T cell receptor beta chains from the same sample are listed, as sequenced in a study of blood T cell repertoires in COVID-19. Sequenced by immunoSEQ multiplex PCR; TCRdb stores in-frame clones only, minus some. The data contain 400,000 or so clones, 89% of them singletons. What was sequenced was peripheral blood. All receptors derive from a woman in her 40s with COVID-19, enrolled during active disease.

This clone has a single count. The V and J genes are TRBV29-1 and TRBJ1-1; 7 bases agree with TRBD1. There are 15 residues in the CDR3. CDR1 SQVTM and CDR2 ANQGSEA come from the germline V gene. Losses at the gene ends were 4 bases for V and 4 bases for J; bases not matched to a gene: 12. The CDR3 DNA is TGCAGCGTTGGGACAGGCTCTCAGAAGGGCACTGAAGCTTTCTTT. Protein: CSVGTGSQKGTEAFF.

The chain couples TRBV2 to TRBJ2-5, with D uncertain. Germline CDR1 reads SNHLY; CDR2 reads FYNNEI. The germline V and J ends were trimmed by 3 bases and 6 bases, with 5 bases remaining between them. This CDR3 is 11 amino acids long. As DNA, the CDR3 is TGTGCCAGCAGTGATAGTAAGACCCAGTACTTC. It is translated as CASSDSKTQYF.

The J gene is TRBJ1-5, the V gene TRBV6-2 or TRBV6-3; 10 bases match TRBD1. V shed 6 bases, J shed 7 bases, and the junction held 6 bases outside the gene matches. The germline V gene has CDR1 MNHEY and CDR2 SVGEGT. CDR3 length: 14 residues. CDR3 coding DNA: TGTGCCAGCAGCCCCGGGACAGGGGACCAGCCCCAGCATTTT. This translates into CASSPGTGDQPQHF.

Note on this clone: The same CDR3 also results from other DNA sequences found in this sample. This chain uses TRBV20-1 with TRBJ1-1; perhaps TRBD1 as D (6 bases). V was pared by 6 bases and J by 1 base, with 6 bases between. This CDR3 comprises 11 residues. Germline CDR1 is DFQATT and CDR2 is SNEGSKA (reference sequence). CDR3 sequence reads: CSARGNTEAFF. DNA of the CDR3: TGCAGTGCCAGGGGGAACACTGAAGCTTTCTTT.

The chain uses TRBV9 and TRBJ2-3; the D is unclear. Germline V gives CDR1 SGDLS, CDR2 YYNGEE. Trimming left V 0 bases short and J 4 bases short, with 12 bases between. The CDR3 covers 15 residues. CDR3 sequence (DNA): TGTGCCAGCAGCGTAGTTGGCGGCAGATCAGATACGCAGTATTTT. Amino acid sequence: CASSVVGGRSDTQYF.

This chain links TRBV11-2 with TRBJ2-3; D unclear. Germline CDR1 is SGHAT and CDR2 is FQNNGV. Trimming took 4 bases from V and 3 from J, leaving 11 bases between them. The CDR3 runs to 14 residues. The CDR3 DNA is TGTGCCAGCAGCTCCCCCCACGGTACAGATACGCAGTATTTT. Its protein product is CASSSPHGTDTQYF.

This clone showed up just a few times. The chain employs TRBV7-9 and TRBJ1-2, with 8 bases identical to TRBD1. Germline V lookup: CDR1 SEHNR, CDR2 FQNEAQ (reference sequence). The CDR3 is 13 amino acids. V was pared by 6 bases and J by 8 bases, with 8 bases of the junction left unmatched. In DNA, the CDR3 is TGTGCCAGCAGTCATCAGGGGGCGGAAGGCTACACCTTC. This gives the protein CASSHQGAEGYTF.

The chain has TRBV7-3 and TRBJ1-6; D ambiguous. The germline V gene encodes CDR1 SGHTA and CDR2 FQGTGA. The CDR3 covers 17 residues. The ends were cut back, 4 bases at V and 0 bases at J, with 13 bases in the middle. CDR3 residues: CASSSSGRSSYNSPLHF. For the CDR3, the DNA is TGTGCCAGCAGCTCGAGCGGACGGAGCTCCTATAATTCACCCCTCCACTTT.